The present TCR beta chain was sequenced within a study of blood T cell repertoires in COVID-19. Turning to the study itself: Sample material is recorded as cDNA or gDNA derived from T cells, B-cell-depleted T cells, or PBMCs.

Original processing methods: Researchers report that nucleated cell counts were estimated from reference gene primer amplification. TCRdb's table, derived via immunoSEQ multiplex PCR, lists solely in-frame clones and lacks some. V, J and clone size were drawn from that table, and D and trimming were deduced from the DNA. In the table there are about 190,000 clones, over 60% of which are singletons. Per germline, CDR1 LNHDA and CDR2 SQIVND (reference sequence). V lost 4 bases and J 5 bases, leaving 12 bases between the germline ends. The length of the CDR3 is 14 residues. The chain links TRBV19 to TRBJ2-1, with D possibly matching TRBD2 (6 bases). The TCR sequence derives from a woman in her 70s with acute or convalescent COVID-19. Sequencing was carried out using peripheral blood. CDR3 amino acids: CASSTGSLNNEQFF. CDR3 in DNA: TGTGCCAGTAGTACCGGGAGCCTCAACAATGAGCAGTTCTTC.